Below, 30 T cell receptor beta chains from the same sample are listed, as sequenced in a study of T-cell reconstitution after alpha-beta-depleted transplantation in children. During its preparation, the TCRbeta library received unique molecular identifiers. TCRdb redid the calling of the PCR reads with MiXCR, one entry per CDR3 protein. The sample contains about 240,000 distinct CDR3 sequences, around 12% of which appear only once. The sample consisted of PBMCs from the stem cell graft donor, taken from the stem cell graft. The receptors shown here come from a human donor who donated a stem cell graft to a child with acute lymphoblastic leukemia.

CDR3 bases: TGTGCCAGCAGCAAATCGAACCCAACGGGGGGGAACATGAACACTGAAGCTTTCTTT. Residues: CASSKSNPTGGNMNTEAFF. The chain carries TRBV21-1 and TRBJ1-1; the D call in the table, TRBD1, was not verified against the DNA. TRBV21-1 constitutes a pseudogene. The CDR3 covers 19 residues.

Concerning this clonotype: A much larger clone lies a single base off, so this may be a read error. This chain uses TRBV12-3 or TRBV12-4 with TRBJ2-6; D tentatively fits TRBD1 or TRBD2 (5 bases each). The CDR3 has 16 residues. Here the CDR3 reads CASSYDGISGANGLTF. Written as DNA, the CDR3 is TGTGCCAGCAGTTACGACGGGATATCTGGGGCCAACGGCCTGACTTTC.

This clonotype was counted at least ten times. The chain carries TRBV5-5 and TRBJ1-2; 10 nucleotides align to TRBD1. The J segment lost 0 bases and the V segment lost 4 bases, leaving 3 bases of the junction unmatched. Germline V CDR1 and CDR2: SGHKS, YYEKEE (reference sequence). The length of the CDR3 is 15 residues. The CDR3 region is CASSPGQGANYGYTF. The CDR3 nucleotides are TGTGCCAGCAGCCCTGGACAGGGGGCTAACTATGGCTACACCTTC.

Many counts were recorded for this clonotype. This sequence joins TRBV2 and TRBJ2-2, with 9 bases aligning to TRBD2. Germline assignment: CDR1 SNHLY and CDR2 FYNNEI. The ends lost 6 bases at V and 2 bases at J; junction bases unmatched: 1. The CDR3 is 14 residues long. The CDR3 loop reads CASRGTSNTGELFF. The CDR3 DNA sequence: TGTGCCAGCAGAGGGACTAGCAACACCGGGGAGCTGTTTTTT.

Ten or more counts support this clonotype. V usage is TRBV10-3 and J usage is TRBJ1-4, with 7 bases matching TRBD1. Unmatched junction bases numbered 8, after V lost 3 bases and J lost 4 bases. CDR1 ENHRY and CDR2 SYGVKD come from the germline V gene. The CDR3 length is 16 residues. CDR3 residues: CAISDAPGQLNEKLFF. The CDR3 DNA follows: TGTGCCATCAGTGACGCTCCGGGACAGCTTAATGAAAAACTGTTTTTT.

This rearrangement joins TRBV20-1 to TRBJ1-3, with 8 bases that match TRBD1. Trimming at V came to 6 bases and at J to 0 bases, leaving 7 bases not matched to a gene. The CDR3 is 15 amino acids. CDR1 is DFQATT and CDR2 is SNEGSKA in the germline V gene (reference sequence). CDR3 DNA sequence: TGCAGTGCCATACCGGGACAGGTCTCTGGAAACACCATATATTTT. This gives the protein CSAIPGQVSGNTIYF.

This clonotype was seen many times. This chain uses TRBV11-3 with TRBJ2-2; either TRBD1 or TRBD2 may supply D (5 bases each). The CDR3 is made up of 13 amino acids. V shed 2 bases and J shed 6 bases, with 7 bases lying between them. Germline V gene lookup returns CDR1 SGHNT and CDR2 YENEEA. The CDR3: CASSLPGPGELFF. The CDR3 DNA reads as TGTGCCAGCAGCTTACCGGGACCCGGGGAGCTGTTTTTT.

This clonotype has a count of ten or more. J is TRBJ2-1 and V is TRBV29-1, with 10 positions matching TRBD2. From germline, CDR1 is SQVTM and CDR2 ANQGSEA. The CDR3 runs to 16 residues. Trimming cost V 3 bases and J 0 bases; bases outside gene matches: 5. CDR3 sequence reads: CSVDGLADYSYNEQFF. The CDR3 DNA reads TGCAGCGTTGATGGACTAGCGGACTACTCCTACAATGAGCAGTTCTTC.

This clonotype was seen ten or more times. The chain couples TRBV5-1 to TRBJ1-1, with 7 bases matching TRBD1. The germline V gene has CDR1 SGHRS and CDR2 YFSETQ. Losses at the gene ends were 7 bases for V and 6 bases for J; bases not matched to a gene: 12. The CDR3 is 14 amino acids. In DNA form, the CDR3 reads TGCGCCAGCCGACAGGGCGATCCGTCCGCTGAAGCTTTCTTT. This encodes CASRQGDPSAEAFF.

This clonotype appeared many times. This chain connects TRBV20-1 to TRBJ2-2; no clear D. Trimming removed 5 bases at V and 1 base at J, with 11 bases between. The germline V gene has CDR1 DFQATT and CDR2 SNEGSKA (reference sequence). The CDR3 runs 14 residues. CDR3 coding DNA: TGCAGTGCTCGGGTCTGGGAGAACACCGGGGAGCTGTTTTTT. Its protein is CSARVWENTGELFF.

The sample holds many counts of this clonotype. This chain connects TRBV12-3 or TRBV12-4 to TRBJ2-2, with 9 bases that match TRBD1. Germline trimming cut 4 bases from V and 10 bases from J; bases unmatched to any gene: 7. The CDR3 covers 14 residues. CDR3 DNA sequence: TGTGCCAGCAGTTGGGGACAGGGATATGTGGAGCTGTTTTTT. Translated, it gives CASSWGQGYVELFF.

About this clonotype: This may come from a read error, since a much larger clone is one base off. The chain carries TRBV29-1 and TRBJ1-1, with D uncertain. Trimming removed 6 bases from V and 1 base from J, with 9 bases in between. CDR3 length: 12 residues. Germline V gene sequence: CDR1 SQVTM, CDR2 ANQGSEA. The CDR3, as DNA: TGCAGCGTGGTCCGGGGGAACACTGAAGCTTTCTTT. This encodes CSVVRGNTEAFF.

This clonotype was observed many times. The V and J genes are TRBV5-1 and TRBJ2-1; TRBD1 matches 8 bases. V shed 5 bases, J shed 1 base, and the junction held 5 bases outside the gene matches. This CDR3 is 15 amino acids long. The germline V gene has CDR1 SGHRS and CDR2 YFSETQ. CDR3 loop: CASSSTGDSYNEQFF. CDR3 coding DNA: TGCGCCAGCAGTTCGACAGGGGATTCCTACAATGAGCAGTTCTTC.

This clonotype was observed many times. This chain connects TRBV12-3 or TRBV12-4 to TRBJ1-1; 9 nucleotides align to TRBD1. CDR3 length: 11 amino acids. J lost 8 bases, V lost 7 bases, and 2 bases had no gene match. CDR3 DNA sequence: TGTGCCAGCATTGGGACAGGGGAAGCTTTCTTT. This encodes CASIGTGEAFF.

As to this clonotype: This may arise from a read error, as a much more abundant clone is one base away. V is TRBV12-3 or TRBV12-4 and J is TRBJ2-2, with D unclear. The CDR3 totals 13 residues. CDR3 sequence (DNA): TGTGCCGGCAGTAGTATTCGAAACGGGGAGCTGTTTTTT. Residues: CAGSSIRNGELFF.

This sequence joins TRBV12-3 or TRBV12-4 and TRBJ2-3; TRBD2 matches 8 bases. This CDR3 spans 15 amino acids. V dropped 9 bases and J dropped 2; count of bases not matched to a gene: 10. This CDR3 is CASTSGRYPTDTQYF. The CDR3 coding sequence is TGTGCCAGTACTAGCGGAAGATACCCCACAGATACGCAGTATTTT.

This clonotype was detected many times. This chain links TRBV20-1 with TRBJ2-1; D remains unclear. Germline assignment: CDR1 DFQATT and CDR2 SNEGSKA (reference sequence). V was shortened by 2 bases and J by 0 bases, with 11 bases between the two germline ends. CDR3 size: 15 residues. CDR3 region: CSARKRPSSYNEQFF. For the CDR3, the DNA is TGCAGTGCTAGAAAACGGCCAAGCTCCTACAATGAGCAGTTCTTC.

This clonotype has a count of ten or more. The rearrangement links TRBV5-4 to TRBJ2-7; 7 bases align to TRBD1. The CDR3 is 15 amino acids. The germline gives CDR1 SGHNT, CDR2 YYREEE (reference sequence). Unmatched junction bases numbered 8, after V lost 0 bases and J lost 5 bases. CDR3 residues: CASSLETGRSNEQYF. The CDR3 coding sequence is TGTGCCAGCAGCTTGGAGACAGGGCGAAGTAACGAGCAGTACTTC. The full variable domain, with the rest looked up from reference TRBV5-4 and TRBJ2-7, is ETGVTQSPTHLIKTRGQQVTLRCSSQSGHNTVSWYQQALGQGPQFIFQYYREEENGRGNFPPRFSGLQFPNYSSELNVNALELDDSALYLCASSLETGRSNEQYFGPGTRLTVT.

Many counts were recorded for this clonotype. The V gene is TRBV7-3, the J gene TRBJ1-1, with TRBD1 as a possible D gene (5 bases). The CDR3 sequence is 14 residues long. V dropped 5 bases and J dropped 6 bases, with 16 bases sitting between them. CDR1 SGHTA and CDR2 FQGTGA come from the germline V gene. CDR3 region: CASSAGGGGAEAFF. The CDR3, as DNA: TGTGCCAGCAGCGCAGGCGGGGGAGGTGCTGAAGCTTTCTTT.

This clonotype turned up a few times. V gene TRBV11-2 combines with J gene TRBJ2-3, with 9 bases matching TRBD2. The CDR3 consists of 18 residues. From germline, CDR1 is SGHAT and CDR2 FQNNGV. Germline trimming cut 4 bases from V and 1 base from J; bases unmatched to any gene: 12. Written as DNA, the CDR3 is TGTGCCAGCAGCTCGCCGGGGCGGGGGGGACGGGGCACAGATACGCAGTATTTT. The encoded protein is CASSSPGRGGRGTDTQYF.

In DNA, the CDR3 is TGCGCCAGCAGCTTGGGGGACAGAGGCGAGCAGTACTTC. Translating it yields CASSLGDRGEQYF. J is TRBJ2-7 and V is TRBV5-1, with 7 nucleotides matching TRBD1. V shed 0 bases, J shed 6 bases, and the junction held 3 bases outside the gene matches. CDR1 is SGHRS and CDR2 is YFSETQ in the germline V gene. This CDR3 comprises 13 residues.

In this sample, this clonotype turned up many times. The chain employs TRBV20-1 and TRBJ1-3; 9 nucleotides agree with TRBD1. Germline CDR1 DFQATT, CDR2 SNEGSKA (reference sequence). The CDR3 is 17 amino acids. V trimming: 4 bases; J trimming: 4 bases; junction bases outside the gene matches: 14. The CDR3 sequence: CSAKTGGPQGAGNTIYF. CDR3 bases: TGCAGTGCTAAGACAGGGGGGCCGCAGGGTGCCGGAAACACCATATATTTT.

This rearrangement joins TRBV5-1 to TRBJ1-1; a weak D match, TRBD1 (5 bases). The CDR3 spans 14 residues. Trimming left V 6 bases short and J 1 base short, with 13 bases between. Germline assignment: CDR1 SGHRS and CDR2 YFSETQ. The CDR3 DNA reads TGCGCCAGCAAGATACGACAGTCGAACACTGAAGCTTTCTTT. Protein: CASKIRQSNTEAFF.

In this sample, this clonotype turned up many times. This chain joins TRBV29-1 and TRBJ2-7, with D perhaps TRBD1 (7 bases). The CDR3 covers 14 residues. From germline, CDR1 is SQVTM and CDR2 ANQGSEA. V dropped 6 bases and J dropped 0 bases, with 15 bases sitting between them. CDR3 residues: CSVGGQSSSYEQYF. CDR3 nucleotides: TGCAGCGTGGGGGGACAGTCGAGCTCCTACGAGCAGTACTTC.

This clonotype has ten or more counts. This rearrangement joins TRBV4-3 to TRBJ2-3; D remains ambiguous. Germline assignment: CDR1 LGHNA and CDR2 YSLEER. The CDR3 is 17 residues long. Trimming cost V 0 bases and J 2 bases, with 15 bases left between them. CDR3: CASSQDRARTPTDTQYF. The DNA of the CDR3 is TGCGCCAGCAGCCAAGATAGGGCCAGGACCCCCACAGATACGCAGTATTTT.

This clonotype has at least ten counts. The V call is TRBV6-5, the J call TRBJ2-7, with D possibly being TRBD1 or TRBD2 (6 bases each). This CDR3 is built from 13 residues. Germline loops: CDR1 MNHEY, CDR2 SVGAGI. With 2 bases removed from V and 6 bases from J, the gap between germline ends came to 11 bases. The CDR3: CASSYGGRSEQYF. CDR3 nucleotide sequence: TGTGCCAGCAGTTACGGGGGGCGCAGCGAGCAGTACTTC.

Ten or more counts support this clonotype. The chain has TRBV12-3 or TRBV12-4 and TRBJ1-2; no clear D gene. This CDR3 spans 13 amino acids. Trimming took off 2 bases at V and 4 bases at J, with 8 bases between the two ends. CDR3: CASSLSLFYGYTF. The DNA of the CDR3 is TGTGCCAGCAGTTTAAGCTTATTCTATGGCTACACCTTC.

This clonotype was recorded at least ten times. This chain joins TRBV28 and TRBJ2-1; D is possibly TRBD1 (7 bases). The CDR3 runs to 14 residues. Germline CDR1 is MDHEN and CDR2 is SYDVKM. With 5 bases removed from V and 6 bases from J, the gap between germline ends came to 14 bases. CDR3 nucleotide sequence: TGTGCCAGCAGTACAGGGGTGGAGGGCAATGAGCAGTTCTTC. Protein sequence: CASSTGVEGNEQFF.

This clonotype has ten or more counts. CDR3 DNA sequence: TGCAGTGCTAGTAAGGACAGGGAGGTTGGCCCCTACGAGCAGTACTTC. As protein: CSASKDREVGPYEQYF. The rearrangement joins TRBV20-1 to TRBJ2-7, with TRBD1 identical over 8 bases. This CDR3 region has 16 residues. Germline V lookup: CDR1 DFQATT, CDR2 SNEGSKA (reference sequence). V shed 3 bases and J 2 bases; nucleotides not matched to a gene: 12.

This clonotype was seen many times. The rearrangement joins TRBV12-3 or TRBV12-4 to TRBJ1-1; no firm D call. Trimming pared 5 bases from V and 6 bases from J, leaving 7 bases between. The CDR3 runs 11 residues. The CDR3 region has the DNA TGTGCCAGCAGTGCGGACCCTGAAGCTTTCTTT. Protein: CASSADPEAFF.